Each of the 25 T cell receptor beta chains below was sequenced from the same sample in a study of T cells after yellow fever vaccination. A single record per CDR3 protein comes from TCRdb applying MiXCR to the 5' RACE reads. The sample has 450,000 to 600,000 distinct CDR3 sequences; about a sixth are singletons. The starting material was PBMCs, obtained about 5 days after the first yellow fever vaccination. These TCRs come from a man aged 18 to 30 who received the YFV17D yellow fever vaccine.

This chain joins TRBV30 and TRBJ1-4, with D uncertain. Germline loops: CDR1 GTSNPN, CDR2 SVGIG (reference sequence). This CDR3 spans 14 amino acids. The V end was cut by 0 bases, the J end by 0 bases, with 5 bases between. In nucleotides, the CDR3 is TGTGCCTGGAGTGTACCCGCAACTAATGAAAAACTGTTTTTT. It translates to CAWSVPATNEKLFF.

The V and J genes are TRBV15 and TRBJ1-5; tentatively, D is TRBD1 (5 bases). Trimming left V 0 bases short and J 4 bases short, with 16 bases between. Germline CDR1 is LNHNV and CDR2 is YYDKDF (reference sequence). The CDR3 is 17 amino acids. The CDR3 DNA follows: TGTGCCACCAGCAGAGATCTGGGGCGGGGGTTTAATCAGCCCCAGCATTTT. It specifies CATSRDLGRGFNQPQHF. Full variable domain (missing parts from reference TRBV15 and TRBJ1-5): DAMVIQNPRYQVTQFGKPVTLSCSQTLNHNVMYWYQQKSSQAPKLLFHYYDKDFNNEADTPDNFQSRRPNTSFCFLDIRSPGLGDTAMYLCATSRDLGRGFNQPQHFGDGTRLSIL.

This rearrangement joins TRBV6-1 to TRBJ1-5; maybe TRBD1 (5 bases). V lost 5 bases to trimming and J lost 6 bases, with 11 bases between them. CDR3 length equals 13 residues. Germline CDR1 is MNHNS and CDR2 is SASEGT. DNA of the CDR3: TGTGCCAGCAGTCGCCCGGGGGGTCAGCCCCAGCATTTT. Amino acids: CASSRPGGQPQHF.

This clonotype was counted between two and nine times. V gene TRBV7-9 combines with J gene TRBJ1-2; 7 bases are shared with TRBD1. The germline V gene has CDR1 SEHNR and CDR2 FQNEAQ (reference sequence). V lost 5 bases to trimming and J lost 8 bases; unmatched junction nucleotides: 8. CDR3 size: 13 residues. CDR3 nucleotide sequence: TGTGCCAGCAGCCTGACAGGGAGTAAAGGCTACACCTTC. Translation gives CASSLTGSKGYTF.

This clonotype occurred many times. V gene TRBV30 combines with J gene TRBJ2-3, with 10 bases aligning to TRBD2. This CDR3 region has 18 residues. The trim removed 4 bases at V and 3 bases at J, leaving 16 bases unmatched. Looked up from germline, CDR1 is GTSNPN and CDR2 is SVGIG (reference sequence). CDR3 DNA: TGTGCCTGGACCTCTAAGCGGGGGGGCTTAGGTTGGACAGATACGCAGTATTTT. Protein product: CAWTSKRGGLGWTDTQYF.

The chain links TRBV7-2 to TRBJ1-2, with 7 bases lining up with TRBD1. This CDR3 is 15 amino acids long. Germline lookup yields CDR1 SGHTA and CDR2 FQGNSA. V gave up 2 bases and J gave up 8 bases; unmatched junction bases: 11. CDR3 DNA sequence: TGTGCCAGCAGCTTAAACTCCAGGGGGAGGGCAGGCTACACCTTC. As protein: CASSLNSRGRAGYTF.

This chain connects TRBV6-1 to TRBJ2-7; D is undetermined. Germline V lookup: CDR1 MNHNS, CDR2 SASEGT. The CDR3 loop spans 15 amino acids. V was shortened by 4 bases and J by 0 bases, with 13 bases between the two germline ends. The CDR3 sequence is CASSGDGVSSYEQYF. The DNA for the CDR3 is TGTGCCAGCAGTGGCGATGGGGTGAGCTCCTACGAGCAGTACTTC.

The chain is built from TRBV5-1 and TRBJ1-2; no clear D. Trimming cost V 1 base and J 2 bases, with 9 bases left between them. Germline CDR1 reads SGHRS; CDR2 reads YFSETQ. The CDR3 consists of 14 residues. CDR3 DNA: TGCGCCAGCAGCTTGATCCGCAGCAACTATGGCTACACCTTC. It codes for CASSLIRSNYGYTF.

This clonotype was detected only a few times. The V gene is TRBV20-1, the J gene TRBJ2-5; no reliable D call. V was pared by 1 base and J by 4 bases, with 16 bases between. The CDR3 loop spans 15 amino acids. Germline assignment: CDR1 DFQATT and CDR2 SNEGSKA (reference sequence). CDR3 sequence (DNA): TGCAGTGCTAGAGGTCAGACCGGCGCAGTAGAGACCCAGTACTTC. Translated, it gives CSARGQTGAVETQYF.

There are a few counts of this clonotype. The chain recombines TRBV5-4 with TRBJ2-2; 11 bases line up with TRBD1. The germline CDR1 and CDR2 sequences are SGHNT and YYREEE (reference sequence). CDR3 size: 16 residues. The trim removed 6 bases at V and 5 bases at J, leaving 9 bases unmatched. The CDR3 loop is CASTAGTGGNTGELFF. DNA for the CDR3: TGTGCCAGCACTGCCGGGACAGGGGGAAATACCGGGGAGCTGTTTTTT. Supplemented by reference TRBV5-4 and TRBJ2-2, the full variable domain reads ETGVTQSPTHLIKTRGQQVTLRCSSQSGHNTVSWYQQALGQGPQFIFQYYREEENGRGNFPPRFSGLQFPNYSSELNVNALELDDSALYLCASTAGTGGNTGELFFGEGSRLTVL.

The genes are TRBV7-2 and TRBJ2-3, with a possible D match to TRBD2 (6 bases). V was cut by 6 bases and J by 0 bases, with 13 bases left in between. CDR1 is SGHTA, CDR2 FQGNSA, per germline. There are 15 residues in the CDR3. The CDR3 is CASSQGRHSTDTQYF. The DNA for the CDR3 is TGTGCCAGCAGTCAAGGGAGGCATAGCACAGATACGCAGTATTTT.

This clonotype was counted a few times. The rearrangement uses TRBV7-9 and TRBJ2-2; TRBD2 aligns across 9 bases. Germline CDR1 is SEHNR and CDR2 is FQNEAQ (reference sequence). The V gene end was trimmed by 5 bases and the J gene end by 4 bases; junction bases not matched to a gene: 8. The CDR3 has 16 residues. Here the CDR3 reads CASSDRERGVTGELFF. The CDR3 nucleotides are TGTGCCAGCAGCGACCGTGAGCGGGGGGTCACCGGGGAGCTGTTTTTT. Full variable domain (missing parts from reference TRBV7-9 and TRBJ2-2): DTGVSQNPRHKITKRGQNVTFRCDPISEHNRLYWYRQTLGQGPEFLTYFQNEAQLEKSRLLSDRFSAERPKGSFSTLEIQRTEQGDSAMYLCASSDRERGVTGELFFGEGSRLTVL.

This clonotype was counted many times. The V gene is TRBV12-3 or TRBV12-4, the J gene TRBJ2-2; 10 positions match TRBD1. V shed 2 bases, J shed 8 bases, and the junction held 8 bases outside the gene matches. The CDR3 runs to 16 residues. The CDR3, as DNA: TGTGCCAGCAGTTTACCCGGGACAGGGGTCCGTGGGGAGCTGTTTTTT. Residues: CASSLPGTGVRGELFF.

This clonotype was counted only a few times. The V gene is TRBV6-5, the J gene TRBJ1-2; no clear D. V shed 0 bases and J shed 1 base, with 6 bases lying between them. The CDR3 has 14 amino acids. Germline loops: CDR1 MNHEY, CDR2 SVGAGI. The CDR3 sequence: CASSYSQINYGYTF. CDR3 nucleotide sequence: TGTGCCAGCAGTTACTCCCAGATTAACTATGGCTACACCTTC.

This clonotype was seen more than once but under ten times. The chain recombines TRBV28 with TRBJ2-2; no clear D gene. Germline-derived CDR1 and CDR2 are MDHEN and SYDVKM. CDR3 length: 12 amino acids. V dropped 1 base and J dropped 7 bases, with 4 bases sitting between them. The CDR3 region is CASSLFVGELFF. The CDR3 DNA reads as TGTGCCAGCAGTTTATTCGTCGGGGAGCTGTTTTTT.

This clonotype has only a few counts. The chain carries TRBV11-2 and TRBJ1-4, with D possibly matching TRBD1 (5 bases). V was pared by 5 bases and J by 0 bases, with 13 bases between. The CDR3 extends over 16 amino acids. Per germline, CDR1 SGHAT and CDR2 FQNNGV. The CDR3 DNA is TGTGCCAGCAGCCCATGGGGGATTGCAACTAATGAAAAACTGTTTTTT. It specifies CASSPWGIATNEKLFF.

This clonotype was seen a handful of times. The chain joins TRBV6-1 to TRBJ2-7; maybe TRBD2 (5 bases). The length of the CDR3 is 16 residues. Germline CDR1 reads MNHNS; CDR2 reads SASEGT. V lost 5 bases to trimming and J lost 0 bases, with 17 bases between them. CDR3 nucleotide sequence: TGTGCCAGCAGTCGCATCTCGAGCGGCAACTCCTACGAGCAGTACTTC. As protein: CASSRISSGNSYEQYF.

This rearrangement joins TRBV30 to TRBJ1-2, with 7 bases lining up with TRBD1. Germline V lookup: CDR1 GTSNPN, CDR2 SVGIG (reference sequence). This CDR3 contains 12 residues. With V trimmed by 1 base and J by 8 bases, 4 bases remained unmatched. This CDR3 is CAWSGQGGGYTF. The CDR3 DNA sequence: TGTGCCTGGAGTGGACAGGGTGGCGGCTACACCTTC. The full variable domain, in which reference TRBV30 and TRBJ1-2 provide the parts outside the CDR3, is SQTIHQWPATLVQPVGSPLSLECTVEGTSNPNLYWYRQAAGRGLQLLFYSVGIGQISSEVPQNLSASRPQDRQFILSSKKLLLSDSGFYLCAWSGQGGGYTFGSGTRLTVV.

In this sample, this clonotype turned up a few times. The genes are TRBV18 and TRBJ1-2, with D possibly TRBD1 on 6 matching bases. Trimming removed 3 bases from V and 2 bases from J, with 16 bases in between. The CDR3 loop spans 16 amino acids. Germline V lookup: CDR1 KGHSH, CDR2 LQKENI. In DNA form, the CDR3 reads TGTGCCAGCTCACCCCCGAAGGGGGGTTACAACTATGGCTACACCTTC. Encoded protein: CASSPPKGGYNYGYTF.

V is TRBV4-2 and J is TRBJ1-5; tentative D call: TRBD1 (5 bases). The CDR3 is 17 amino acids. Germline V CDR1 and CDR2: LGHNA, YNFKEQ. Trimming cost V 0 bases and J 7 bases, with 19 bases left between them. CDR3 loop: CASSQDAEAAGNQPQHF. The CDR3 DNA is TGTGCCAGCAGCCAAGACGCTGAGGCGGCAGGGAACCAGCCCCAGCATTTT.

The sample holds many counts of this clonotype. This sequence joins TRBV5-1 and TRBJ1-1; D uncertain. Looked up from germline, CDR1 is SGHRS and CDR2 is YFSETQ. V was shortened by 0 bases and J by 1 base, with 10 bases between the two germline ends. The CDR3 consists of 15 residues. The DNA for the CDR3 is TGCGCCAGCAGCTTGGCGGGCCAGTCGAACACTGAAGCTTTCTTT. This sequence encodes CASSLAGQSNTEAFF.

This clonotype was found a few times. The chain combines TRBV12-3 or TRBV12-4 with TRBJ2-7, with unresolved D. Trimming stripped 3 bases from V and 5 bases from J, with 20 bases between. CDR3 length equals 16 residues. For the CDR3, the DNA is TGTGCCAGCAGTTTTTTTGGGATCCGAAGGACGGACGAGCAGTACTTC. This codes for CASSFFGIRRTDEQYF.

The chain employs TRBV7-2 and TRBJ2-1; D is perhaps TRBD2 (5 bases). V lost 5 bases and J lost 2, with 16 bases in between. The CDR3 spans 16 residues. Per germline, CDR1 SGHTA and CDR2 FQGNSA. The CDR3 nucleotides are TGTGCCAGCAGCCCGCCACTTAAGCGGACCTACAATGAGCAGTTCTTC. Its translation is CASSPPLKRTYNEQFF.

This clonotype has only a few counts. The chain is built from TRBV5-4 and TRBJ2-1; D is perhaps TRBD1 (6 bases). This CDR3 is built from 17 residues. V was pared by 5 bases and J by 1 base, with 19 bases between. Germline V gives CDR1 SGHNT, CDR2 YYREEE (reference sequence). The CDR3 DNA reads as TGTGCCAGCAGTCCCGGGGTGGGGGCGCGGTCCTACAATGAGCAGTTCTTC. As protein: CASSPGVGARSYNEQFF.

This clonotype has a handful of counts. The chain recombines TRBV20-1 with TRBJ2-3; D is undetermined. Germline V gene lookup returns CDR1 DFQATT and CDR2 SNEGSKA (reference sequence). With 4 bases removed from V and 2 bases from J, the gap between germline ends came to 7 bases. This CDR3 has 12 residues. The CDR3 sequence: CSATRNTDTQYF. CDR3 coding DNA: TGCAGTGCTACCCGCAACACAGATACGCAGTATTTT.